This TCR beta chain is from a study of T cell repertoires in breast cancer. Study background: Samples were breast cancer tumors, lymph nodes and blood from patients, and control blood. Study-level findings and limits: Eight TRBV7 primers may have caused mispriming bias toward TRBV7 in shared TCRs.

The expanded emulsion RT-PCR method captured paired alpha and beta chains from CD8+ T cells. On this clonotype: What it binds is not known.

A second nested PCR with blocking oligonucleotides suppressed unpaired genes. TCRdb reprocessed the emulsion pairing reads via MiXCR and lists one record per CDR3 protein. This table has around 43,000 distinct CDR3 sequences, around 45% appearing once. V was shortened by 5 bases and J by 4 bases, with 16 bases between the two germline ends. This CDR3 is built from 15 residues. Germline CDR1 SGHAT, CDR2 FQNNGV. The sample was CD8+ T cells. V is TRBV11-2 and J is TRBJ2-3, with a weak D call TRBD1 (6 bases). This TCR was sampled from a pool of human donors with breast cancer or a healthy control (not recorded which). CDR3 sequence reads: CASSPQAAGADTQYF. In DNA, the CDR3 is TGTGCCAGCAGCCCCCAGGCGGCAGGGGCAGATACGCAGTATTTT.